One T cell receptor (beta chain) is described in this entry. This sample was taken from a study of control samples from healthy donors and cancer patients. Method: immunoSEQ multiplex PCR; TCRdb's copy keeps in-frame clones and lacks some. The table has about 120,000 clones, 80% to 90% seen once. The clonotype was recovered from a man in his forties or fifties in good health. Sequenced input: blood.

CDR3 region: CSAIGVEQFF. In DNA, the CDR3 is TGCAGTGCTATCGGGGTAGAGCAGTTCTTC. The chain has TRBV20-1 and TRBJ2-1; D perhaps matches TRBD2 (5 bases). Per germline, CDR1 DFQATT and CDR2 SNEGSKA (reference sequence). This CDR3 contains 10 residues. V was shortened by 4 bases and J by 10 bases, with 8 bases between the two germline ends.